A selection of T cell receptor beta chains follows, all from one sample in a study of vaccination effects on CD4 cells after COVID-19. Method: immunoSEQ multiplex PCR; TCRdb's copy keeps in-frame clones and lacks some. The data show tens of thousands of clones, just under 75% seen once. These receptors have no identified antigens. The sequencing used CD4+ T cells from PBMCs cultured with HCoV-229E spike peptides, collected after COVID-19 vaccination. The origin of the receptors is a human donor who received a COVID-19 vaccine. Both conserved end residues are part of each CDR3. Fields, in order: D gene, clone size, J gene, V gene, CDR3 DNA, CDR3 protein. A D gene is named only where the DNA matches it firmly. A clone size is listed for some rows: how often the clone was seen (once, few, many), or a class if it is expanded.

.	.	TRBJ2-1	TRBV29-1	TGCAGCGTTGGGGGCGGGGGCCCCAATGAGCAGTTCTTC	CSVGGGGPNEQFF
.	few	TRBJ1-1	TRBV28	TGTGCCAGCAGTTGGGCAGGGAAGACTGAAGCTTTCTTT	CASSWAGKTEAFF
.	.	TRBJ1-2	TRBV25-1	TGTGCCAGCAGCCGAACGGGTTCTATGGTAGGGAACGAGGGCTACACCTTC	CASSRTGSMVGNEGYTF
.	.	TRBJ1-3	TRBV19	TGTGCCAGTAGTGTGCAGGGGAGGCTGGGAAACACCATATATTTT	CASSVQGRLGNTIYF
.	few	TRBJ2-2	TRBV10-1	TGCGCCACCCAGTCGGGGGTATCGGACACCGGGGAGCTGTTTTTT	CATQSGVSDTGELFF
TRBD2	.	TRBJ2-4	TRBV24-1	TGTGCCACCAGTGATACGCGGGGGAGAGCCAAAAACATTCAGTACTTC	CATSDTRGRAKNIQYF
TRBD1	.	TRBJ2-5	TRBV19	TGTGCCAGTAGTATTTCGGGACAGCAAGAGACCCAGTACTTC	CASSISGQQETQYF
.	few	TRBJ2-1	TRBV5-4	TGTGCCAGCAGCCTTGGTAGTTCCTACAATGAGCAGTTCTTC	CASSLGSSYNEQFF
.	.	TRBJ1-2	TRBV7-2	TGTGCCAGCAGCTTATCAGCTAACTATGGCTACACCTTC	CASSLSANYGYTF
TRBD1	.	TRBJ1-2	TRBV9	TGTGCCAGCAGCGTTGACTCGAACAGGGGTGGAGTTGGCTACACCTTC	CASSVDSNRGGVGYTF
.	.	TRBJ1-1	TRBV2	TGTGCCAGCAGTGAAAATCTTAGGGGGGAGAACACTGAAGCTTTCTTT	CASSENLRGENTEAFF
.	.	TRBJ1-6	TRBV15	TGTGCCACCAGCAGAGATCGACACGGGGGCTCCTATAATTCACCCCTCCACTTT	CATSRDRHGGSYNSPLHF
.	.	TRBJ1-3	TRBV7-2	TGTGCCAGCAGATCTACAGGCTCTGGAAACACCATATATTTT	CASRSTGSGNTIYF
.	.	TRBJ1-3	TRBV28	TGTGCCAGCAGTTTTTTAGGACGGAACTCTGGAAACACCATATATTTT	CASSFLGRNSGNTIYF
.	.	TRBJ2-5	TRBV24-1	TGTGCCACCAGTGTAGAGGCGGAAGAGACCCAGTACTTC	CATSVEAEETQYF
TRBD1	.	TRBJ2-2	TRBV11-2	TGTGCCAGCAGTAGGACAGGGGTCACCGGGGAGCTGTTTTTT	CASSRTGVTGELFF
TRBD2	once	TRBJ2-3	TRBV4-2	TGTGCCAGCAGCCAGCGGGGGGGTTGGGCAGATACGCAGTATTTT	CASSQRGGWADTQYF
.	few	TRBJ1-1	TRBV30	TGTGCCTGGAAGTATGACACTGAAGCTTTCTTT	CAWKYDTEAFF
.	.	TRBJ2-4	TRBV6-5	TGTGCCAGCATCGAACAGGGTTCCAAAAACATTCAGTACTTC	CASIEQGSKNIQYF
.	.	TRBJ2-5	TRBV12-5	TGTGCTAGTGGCTTAGGCGACGCGGAGACCCAGTACTTC	CASGLGDAETQYF
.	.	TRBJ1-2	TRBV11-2	TGTGCCAGCAGCTTAGAGAGCAGGTTCTATGGCTACACCTTC	CASSLESRFYGYTF
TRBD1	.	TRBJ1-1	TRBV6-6	TGTGCCAGCAGTTTGCAGGGGGCGGTAGCTTTCTTT	CASSLQGAVAFF
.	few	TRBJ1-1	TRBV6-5	TGTGCCAGCAAAAATTCAGGGACCACTGAAGCTTTCTTT	CASKNSGTTEAFF
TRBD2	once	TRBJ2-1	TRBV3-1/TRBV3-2	TGTGCCAGCGGACTAGCCGGGTCCTACAATGAGCAGTTCTTC	CASGLAGSYNEQFF
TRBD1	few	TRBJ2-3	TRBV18	TGTGCCAGCTCACCAGAGACAGGGGAAGATACGCAGTATTTT	CASSPETGEDTQYF
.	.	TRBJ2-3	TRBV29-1	TGCAGCGTTATAGGTTGGCGGTATACGCAGTATTTT	CSVIGWRYTQYF
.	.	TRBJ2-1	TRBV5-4	TGTGCCAGCAGCTTCGCCTTGGGGAACTACAATGAGCAGTTCTTC	CASSFALGNYNEQFF
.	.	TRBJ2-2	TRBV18	TGTGCCAGCTCACCTATACCCAAAAAGACCGGGGAGCTGTTTTTT	CASSPIPKKTGELFF
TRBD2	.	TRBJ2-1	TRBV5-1	TGCGCCAGCAGCTTGGTAGCGGGGGGGAGCCAAAATGAGCAGTTCTTC	CASSLVAGGSQNEQFF
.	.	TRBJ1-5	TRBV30	TGTGCCTGGAGTGCGTCCATGAATAGCAATCAGCCCCAGCATTTT	CAWSASMNSNQPQHF
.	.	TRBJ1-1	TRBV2	TGTGCCAGTTGTGGTACAGGGCGGAACACTGAAGCTTTCTTT	CASCGTGRNTEAFF
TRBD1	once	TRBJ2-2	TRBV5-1	TGCGCCAGCAGCTCCTGGACAGGGGGCAACACCGGGGAGCTGTTTTTT	CASSSWTGGNTGELFF
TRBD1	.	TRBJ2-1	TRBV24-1	TGTGCCACCAGTGACAACCTTCCGGGACAGGGATACAATGAGCAGTTCTTC	CATSDNLPGQGYNEQFF
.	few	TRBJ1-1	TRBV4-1	TGCGCCAGCAGCCAAGATCCGGCAGGCCAGAACACTGAAGCTTTCTTT	CASSQDPAGQNTEAFF
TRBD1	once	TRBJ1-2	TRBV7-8	TGTGCCAGCAGCTCCTACCAGGGGGCGAATGGCTACACCTTC	CASSSYQGANGYTF
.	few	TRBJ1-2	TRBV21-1	TGTGCCAGCAGCAAAGAGGTTCAGTGGACCTTC	CASSKEVQWTF
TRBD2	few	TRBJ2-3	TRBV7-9	TGTGCCAGCAGCTTACCCTTCCGACTAGCGGGGAGGGAAGATACGCAGTATTTT	CASSLPFRLAGREDTQYF
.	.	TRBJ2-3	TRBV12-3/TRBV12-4	TGTGCCAGCAGCCTCGACCCAGATACGCAGTATTTT	CASSLDPDTQYF
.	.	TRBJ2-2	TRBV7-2	TGTGCCAGCAGCACAACAGGGAACACCGGGGAGCTGTTTTTT	CASSTTGNTGELFF
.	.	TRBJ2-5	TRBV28	TGTGCCAGCAGGGCATTCCAAGAGACCCAGTACTTC	CASRAFQETQYF
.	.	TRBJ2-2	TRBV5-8	TGTGCCAGCTCCAGATCGCCCGGGTTCCCAGCTAACACCGGGGAGCTGTTTTTT	CASSRSPGFPANTGELFF
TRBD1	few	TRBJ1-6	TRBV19	TGTGCCAGTAGTATTGGAACAGGGGGCTCCTATAATTCACCCCTCCACTTT	CASSIGTGGSYNSPLHF
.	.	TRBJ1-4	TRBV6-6	TGTGCCAGCAGCCCGACAGGCACTAATGAAAAACTGTTTTTT	CASSPTGTNEKLFF
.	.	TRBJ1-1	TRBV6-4	TGTGCCAGCAGTGACCCTCGTGGTGGGGAATGGACTGAAGCTTTCTTT	CASSDPRGGEWTEAFF
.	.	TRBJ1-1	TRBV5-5	TGTGCCAGCAGCATAACAGGGAACACTGAAGCTTTCTTT	CASSITGNTEAFF
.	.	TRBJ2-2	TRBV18	TGTGCCAGCTCACCAACAGGCGCACAGGACACCGGGGAGCTGTTTTTT	CASSPTGAQDTGELFF
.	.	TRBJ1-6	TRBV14	TGTGCCAGCAGCCGCTACGGGGGAGGGTCACCCCTCCACTTT	CASSRYGGGSPLHF
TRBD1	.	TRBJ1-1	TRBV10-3	TGTGCCATCAGGGACAGGGGGAACACTGAAGCTTTCTTT	CAIRDRGNTEAFF
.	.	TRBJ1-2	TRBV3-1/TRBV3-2	TGTGCCAGCAGCCAGAGGCAAGGAGCTAACTATGGCTACACCTTC	CASSQRQGANYGYTF
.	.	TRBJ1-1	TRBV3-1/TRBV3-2	TGTGCCAGCAGCCAAACGGACAGCTCGATAGAAGCTTTCTTT	CASSQTDSSIEAFF
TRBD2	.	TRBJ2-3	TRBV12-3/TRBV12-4	TGTGCCAGCAGTGTTGGACTAGCAGATACGCAGTATTTT	CASSVGLADTQYF
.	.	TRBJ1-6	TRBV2	TGTGCCAGCAGTGTTCAGGGGCTCTCCTATAATTCACCCCTCCACTTT	CASSVQGLSYNSPLHF
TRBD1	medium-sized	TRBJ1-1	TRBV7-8	TGTGCCAGCAGCTGGGGACAGGGGTTTGAAGCTTTCTTT	CASSWGQGFEAFF
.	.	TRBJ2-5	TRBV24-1	TGTGCCACCAGTGACCCCACTCCCCAGTCACAAGAGACCCAGTACTTC	CATSDPTPQSQETQYF
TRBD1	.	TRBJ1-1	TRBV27	TGTGCCAGCAGTGCAGGGGGCGATTGGGGTACTGAAGCTTTCTTT	CASSAGGDWGTEAFF
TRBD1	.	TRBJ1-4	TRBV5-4	TGTGCCAGCAGTAACCCCGGGACAGGAAGGGAAAAACTGTTTTTT	CASSNPGTGREKLFF
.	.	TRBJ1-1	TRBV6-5	TGTGCCAGCAGTACAGACAACCGGGCTAACACTGAAGCTTTCTTT	CASSTDNRANTEAFF